These T cell receptor beta chains were read from a single sample in a study of shared clonotypes between healthy human individuals. The protocol was immunoSEQ multiplex PCR, while the TCRdb copy is restricted to in-frame clones and leaves out a portion. Altogether about half a million clones are present, around 75% being singletons, with the ten largest covering over 10%. The sequencing sample was made of PBMCs. The receptors derive from a woman aged 40 to 50 in good health. Some clones in this sample may be carry-over from other donors' samples. Both conserved end residues are part of each CDR3. D genes are given only for firm matches. Clone size appears in some rows only: once, few, many, or a class for an expanded clone.

size: many
J: TRBJ2-2
D: -
V: TRBV6-1
DNA: TGTGCCAGCAGTGAAGTCCAGGGCTCTACCGGGGAGCTGTTTTTT
CDR3: CASSEVQGSTGELFF

size: -
J: TRBJ2-4
D: -
V: TRBV28
DNA: TGTGCCAGCAGTCCGTCGGGCGAGGGAGCCAAAAACATTCAGTACTTC
CDR3: CASSPSGEGAKNIQYF

size: -
J: TRBJ1-5
D: TRBD1
V: TRBV30
DNA: TGTGCCTGGAGCCTTCGGACAGGAGGCAATCAGCCCCAGCATTTT
CDR3: CAWSLRTGGNQPQHF

size: many
J: TRBJ2-2
D: TRBD2
V: TRBV27
DNA: TGTGCCAGCAGTGGACTAGCGGTTAGAAGGACCGGGGAGCTGTTTTTT
CDR3: CASSGLAVRRTGELFF

size: -
J: TRBJ2-7
D: TRBD1
V: TRBV27
DNA: TGTGCCAGCAGTTCCGGACAGGGGTACGAGCAGTACTTC
CDR3: CASSSGQGYEQYF

size: -
J: TRBJ2-4
D: TRBD2
V: TRBV5-6
DNA: TGTGCCAGCAGCTTGGAGACGGGAGGGCCCAAAAACATTCAGTACTTC
CDR3: CASSLETGGPKNIQYF

size: -
J: TRBJ2-1
D: -
V: TRBV7-8
DNA: TGTGCCAGCAGCTCCAACCCAATGGGCGGGCAGTTCTTC
CDR3: CASSSNPMGGQFF

size: few
J: TRBJ1-1
D: -
V: TRBV30
DNA: TGTGCCTGGAGCCGGAGAGGGATTGGAGTAGCTTTCTTT
CDR3: CAWSRRGIGVAFF

size: -
J: TRBJ2-2
D: -
V: TRBV4-1
DNA: TGCGCCAGCAGCCAAGACCGGACACCGGGGCAGCTGTTTTTT
CDR3: CASSQDRTPGQLFF

size: -
J: TRBJ1-1
D: -
V: TRBV7-2
DNA: TGTGCCAGCAGCTTATTCCTTCAGATGAACACTGAAGCTTTCTTT
CDR3: CASSLFLQMNTEAFF

size: few
J: TRBJ1-2
D: TRBD1
V: TRBV27
DNA: TGTGCCAGCAGTCCGTACGACAGGGGGCGGCTAGGCTACACCTTC
CDR3: CASSPYDRGRLGYTF

size: -
J: TRBJ2-3
D: TRBD2
V: TRBV25-1
DNA: TGTGCCAGCAGTCTGGGACTAGCGGGACCCCCCACAGATACGCAGTATTTT
CDR3: CASSLGLAGPPTDTQYF

size: -
J: TRBJ2-1
D: TRBD2
V: TRBV14
DNA: TGTGCCAGCAGCCGGCGGACAGGACTAGCGAAGCAGTTCTTC
CDR3: CASSRRTGLAKQFF

size: few
J: TRBJ2-7
D: -
V: TRBV7-2
DNA: TGTGCCAGCAGCCCCTTCGGCGACGCGTACGAGCAGTACTTC
CDR3: CASSPFGDAYEQYF

size: -
J: TRBJ2-5
D: TRBD2
V: TRBV28
DNA: TGTGCCAGCAGTTTGACTAGCGGGAATCAAGAGACCCAGTACTTC
CDR3: CASSLTSGNQETQYF

size: -
J: TRBJ2-7
D: TRBD1
V: TRBV6-6
DNA: TGTGCCAGCAGTCAGGGGACAGGTGTCTACGAGCAGTACTTC
CDR3: CASSQGTGVYEQYF

size: -
J: TRBJ2-2
D: -
V: TRBV5-1
DNA: TGCGCCAGCAGCTCACGGACCGCCCGAGGGACCGGGGAGCTGTTTTTT
CDR3: CASSSRTARGTGELFF

size: few
J: TRBJ2-5
D: -
V: TRBV7-6
DNA: TGTGCCAGCAGCTTAGGGCCCTCTGGAGAGACCCAGTACTTC
CDR3: CASSLGPSGETQYF

size: -
J: TRBJ1-4
D: -
V: TRBV7-2
DNA: TGTGCCAGCAGCTTAGTTGACAGTGGGGGCGGAGAAAAACTGTTTTTT
CDR3: CASSLVDSGGGEKLFF

size: -
J: TRBJ2-3
D: -
V: TRBV7-9
DNA: TGTGCCAGCAGCTTAAATATAGGGACGCAGTATTTT
CDR3: CASSLNIGTQYF

size: -
J: TRBJ2-7
D: TRBD2
V: TRBV11-2
DNA: TGTGCCAGCAGCTTATCTCCTAGCGGAAACCCAACCTACGAGCAGTACTTC
CDR3: CASSLSPSGNPTYEQYF

size: -
J: TRBJ1-1
D: -
V: TRBV2
DNA: TGTGCCAGTCAGGGTTACACTGAAGCTTTCTTT
CDR3: CASQGYTEAFF

size: -
J: TRBJ2-1
D: TRBD2
V: TRBV6-6
DNA: TGTGCCAGCAGTTACCGGGAGGGTTGGGGTGACAATGAGCAGTTCTTC
CDR3: CASSYREGWGDNEQFF

size: -
J: TRBJ2-7
D: TRBD2
V: TRBV4-3
DNA: TGCGCCAGCAGCCAAGTATTAGCGGGAGTATTCCACGAGCAGTACTTC
CDR3: CASSQVLAGVFHEQYF

size: -
J: TRBJ1-2
D: TRBD1
V: TRBV11-2
DNA: TGTGCCAGCAGCCTGGGACAGGGGTTGGGAGGCTACACCTTC
CDR3: CASSLGQGLGGYTF

size: -
J: TRBJ2-5
D: -
V: TRBV11-2
DNA: TGTGCCAGCAGCCCGACGGGGCTGGAGACCCAGTACTTC
CDR3: CASSPTGLETQYF

size: -
J: TRBJ2-5
D: -
V: TRBV15
DNA: TGTGCCACCAGCAGAGATTGGGGGGTGGCGGAGACCCAGTACTTC
CDR3: CATSRDWGVAETQYF

size: -
J: TRBJ2-5
D: -
V: TRBV5-1
DNA: TGCGCCAGCAGCTTGGGAGCTATCCAAGAGACCCAGTACTTC
CDR3: CASSLGAIQETQYF